This T cell receptor (beta chain) was identified during a study of graft-versus-host responses after intestinal transplantation. Study-wide background: Transplant types were multivisceral, liver-intestinal, or isolated intestinal. General study findings and limits: Elevated graft-versus-host to host-versus-graft clonal ratios in allografts were recorded for patients with graft-donor T cell macrochimerism. The authors found GvH clones in recipient marrow, some appearing first in ileum or blood.

The V and J ends lost 5 bases and 7 bases respectively, with 21 bases between them. Per germline, CDR1 MDHEN and CDR2 SYDVKM. The CDR3 is 16 amino acids. Worth noting for this clone: Its target is not known.

Assay: immunoSEQ multiplex PCR; the TCRdb copy retains only in-frame clones and omits some. The top ten hold about 3.3% of the sample, which has 95,000 to 150,000 clones, 95% seen once. The V and J genes are TRBV28 and TRBJ2-1; maybe TRBD1 (6 bases). The sequenced sample was unstimulated CD8+ T cells sorted from spleen or lymph node cells, obtained before intestinal transplant. This receptor was identified in a human donor who received an intestinal transplant. The CDR3 reads CASSPSVWGPQNEQFF. The DNA for the CDR3 is TGTGCCAGCAGTCCTTCCGTTTGGGGGCCCCAGAATGAGCAGTTCTTC.